The 21 T cell receptor beta chains presented below share a single source sample, sequenced in a study of response to subunit inactivated influenza vaccine. Via MiXCR, TCRdb re-called the RT-PCR reads, giving one row per CDR3 protein. The sample shows about 540,000 distinct CDR3 sequences, around 21% of them seen only once. The data also belong to a second study, concerning T cells expressing NK-cell markers. That work states: The cDNA for TCR beta came from 5'RACE template switching with UMIs.

Sequenced here: CD4+ T cells sorted from PBMCs, sampled 11 to 12 days after vaccination. Receptors were obtained from a man aged 45-65 years who received an inactivated influenza vaccine.

V gene TRBV20-1 combines with J gene TRBJ1-4, with TRBD1 as a possible D gene (6 bases). The ends were cut back, 1 base at V and 4 bases at J, with 13 bases in the middle. Germline CDR1 and CDR2: DFQATT and SNEGSKA (reference sequence). The CDR3 is 15 residues long. CDR3 sequence (DNA): TGCAGTGCTAGAGGGGTCGCAGGGGTTAATGAAAAACTGTTTTTT. This translates into CSARGVAGVNEKLFF.

The chain joins TRBV27 to TRBJ2-2; D perhaps matches TRBD1 (5 bases). This CDR3 is built from 15 residues. Trimming shortened V by 2 bases and J by 8 bases, and 15 bases separated the two germline ends. CDR1 and CDR2 (germline): MNHEY, SMNVEV (reference sequence). CDR3 in DNA: TGTGCCAGCAGTTTAGAGAGGACATTTTGGGGGGAGCTGTTTTTT. Protein product: CASSLERTFWGELFF.

The chain joins TRBV15 to TRBJ2-3; the D is unclear. The CDR3 has 14 amino acids. The V gene lost 2 bases and the J gene lost 0 bases, with 6 bases spanning the gap. Germline CDR1 LNHNV, CDR2 YYDKDF (reference sequence). DNA of the CDR3: TGTGCCACCAGCAGACAGATTAGCACAGATACGCAGTATTTT. Translated, it gives CATSRQISTDTQYF.

The chain has TRBV24-1 and TRBJ1-5; TRBD1 aligns across 7 bases. In germline, CDR1 is KGHDR, CDR2 SFDVKD. The CDR3 length is 16 residues. With 3 bases clipped from V and 6 bases from J, the junction kept 10 bases outside the gene matches. CDR3 sequence: CATSDAATGVSQPQHF. In DNA form, the CDR3 reads TGTGCCACCAGTGATGCAGCCACAGGGGTTTCTCAGCCCCAGCATTTT.

The chain has TRBV4-2 and TRBJ1-4; D is uncertain. The CDR3 consists of 16 residues. CDR1 is LGHNA and CDR2 is YNFKEQ in the germline V gene. V lost 4 bases to trimming and J lost 8 bases, with 20 bases between them. The CDR3 loop reads CASSRAQSGSGEKLFF. The CDR3 DNA reads as TGTGCCAGCAGCCGCGCTCAGTCCGGATCGGGGGAAAAACTGTTTTTT.

This chain joins TRBV20-1 and TRBJ1-4, with TRBD1 matching over 9 bases. This CDR3 comprises 15 residues. Per germline, CDR1 DFQATT and CDR2 SNEGSKA (reference sequence). The trim removed 3 bases at V and 7 bases at J, leaving 9 bases unmatched. In DNA, the CDR3 is TGCAGTGCTAGGGGGACGTGGGACAGGGCTGAAAAACTGTTTTTT. Its protein is CSARGTWDRAEKLFF.

This clonotype was found a few times. V is TRBV20-1 and J is TRBJ1-5; no firm D call. CDR1 DFQATT and CDR2 SNEGSKA come from the germline V gene (reference sequence). The V end lost 3 bases, the J end lost 0 bases, and 9 bases lay between the germline ends. This CDR3 is built from 14 residues. This CDR3 is CSASNPYSNQPQHF. As DNA, the CDR3 is TGCAGTGCTAGCAATCCGTATAGCAATCAGCCCCAGCATTTT.

This clonotype appeared many times. Written as DNA, the CDR3 is TGCAGCGCGGGGGGGTTGGTGAACGAGCAGTACTTC. The encoded protein is CSAGGLVNEQYF. This chain uses TRBV29-1 with TRBJ2-7, with 8 bases identical to TRBD2. Trimming at V came to 7 bases and at J to 5 bases, leaving 7 bases not matched to a gene. Germline-derived CDR1 and CDR2 are SQVTM and ANQGSEA. CDR3 length: 12 residues.

The chain uses TRBV6-2 or TRBV6-3 and TRBJ1-2, with TRBD1 matching 7 bases. Germline V CDR1 and CDR2: MNHEY, SVGEGT. The CDR3 length is 15 residues. The ends lost 6 bases at V and 8 bases at J; junction bases unmatched: 15. CDR3 loop: CASSRRDSRDPGYTF. In nucleotides, the CDR3 is TGTGCCAGCAGCCGCCGGGACAGTCGAGACCCCGGCTACACCTTC.

The table lists this clonotype with many counts. The chain carries TRBV10-3 and TRBJ1-4; D possibly corresponds to TRBD1 (5 bases). The germline V gene has CDR1 ENHRY and CDR2 SYGVKD. The CDR3 extends over 12 amino acids. Trimming left V 10 bases short and J 6 bases short, with 12 bases between. The CDR3 sequence is CATGGDDEKLFF. The CDR3 bases are TGTGCCACCGGGGGTGATGATGAAAAACTGTTTTTT.

The rearrangement links TRBV6-5 to TRBJ2-1, with D perhaps TRBD1 or TRBD2 (6 bases each). The CDR3 has 15 amino acids. V was cut by 4 bases and J by 6 bases, with 16 bases left in between. The germline CDR1 and CDR2 sequences are MNHEY and SVGAGI. Written as DNA, the CDR3 is TGTGCCAGCAGTTCTCCGTGGGGGGCCCTCAATGAGCAGTTCTTC. Translating gives CASSSPWGALNEQFF.

This clonotype was seen a handful of times. This chain links TRBV5-1 with TRBJ1-6; 7 bases are shared with TRBD1. From germline, CDR1 is SGHRS and CDR2 YFSETQ. The CDR3 has 17 residues. V shed 3 bases, J shed 3 bases, and the junction held 9 bases outside the gene matches. The CDR3 here is CASSSGGQANYNSPLHF. CDR3 DNA: TGCGCCAGCAGCTCCGGAGGACAGGCCAACTATAATTCACCCCTCCACTTT.

This sequence joins TRBV5-1 and TRBJ2-3; D perhaps matches TRBD1 (6 bases). This CDR3 spans 14 amino acids. Germline V gives CDR1 SGHRS, CDR2 YFSETQ. V was trimmed by 4 bases and J by 4 bases, leaving 13 bases between them. The DNA of the CDR3 is TGCGCCAGCAGCGAACAGGGTTTCGCAGATACGCAGTATTTT. It yields the protein CASSEQGFADTQYF.

This clonotype was detected a few times. The chain recombines TRBV4-1 with TRBJ2-2; 9 bases agree with TRBD1. Germline-derived CDR1 and CDR2 are MGHRA and YSYEKL. The CDR3 is 14 amino acids. V lost 4 bases and J lost 6; bases outside the gene matches: 3. CDR3 sequence reads: CASSRGQGAGELFF. As DNA, the CDR3 is TGCGCCAGCAGCCGGGGACAGGGTGCCGGGGAGCTGTTTTTT.

This clonotype was seen only a few times. J is TRBJ2-5 and V is TRBV29-1; D possibly matches TRBD1 or TRBD2 (7 bases each). The CDR3 totals 13 residues. V gave up 4 bases and J gave up 4 bases, with 13 bases separating them. Germline loops: CDR1 SQVTM, CDR2 ANQGSEA. The CDR3 region is CSVVQGRGETQYF. The CDR3 bases are TGCAGCGTTGTACAGGGGAGGGGAGAGACCCAGTACTTC.

This clonotype was counted ten times or more. The chain is built from TRBV29-1 and TRBJ2-7; D may correspond to TRBD1 or TRBD2 (6 bases each). The CDR3 spans 14 residues. Germline loops: CDR1 SQVTM, CDR2 ANQGSEA. The V and J ends lost 4 bases and 7 bases respectively, with 20 bases between them. CDR3 DNA sequence: TGCAGCGTTGGAGGGGGGCAGGGCCCCCGGGAGCAGTACTTC. It codes for CSVGGGQGPREQYF.

This clonotype was observed a few times. The V call is TRBV20-1, the J call TRBJ1-6; 9 bases fit TRBD1. V was clipped by 3 bases and J by 7 bases; unmatched bases: 4. Germline CDR1 reads DFQATT; CDR2 reads SNEGSKA (reference sequence). The CDR3 extends over 14 amino acids. CDR3 nucleotide sequence: TGCAGTGCTAGTTGGACAGGGGACAATTCACCCCTCCACTTT. Translated, it gives CSASWTGDNSPLHF.

This clonotype was found a few times. The chain combines TRBV29-1 with TRBJ1-1, with D possibly matching TRBD1 (5 bases). This CDR3 is built from 13 residues. Trimming removed 7 bases from V and 4 bases from J, with 16 bases in between. Per the germline V gene, CDR1 is SQVTM and CDR2 is ANQGSEA. CDR3 region: CSAPGTSGTEAFF. CDR3 DNA sequence: TGCAGCGCCCCCGGGACCTCGGGCACTGAAGCTTTCTTT.

This clonotype has a handful of counts. J is TRBJ2-5 and V is TRBV12-3 or TRBV12-4; TRBD2 might be the D (5 bases). This CDR3 region has 15 residues. V lost 2 bases and J 5 bases, leaving 15 bases between the germline ends. The CDR3 here is CASSLFLEPGETQYF. The CDR3 nucleotides read TGTGCCAGCAGTTTATTCTTAGAGCCGGGGGAGACCCAGTACTTC.

The chain joins TRBV7-8 to TRBJ1-6; D might be TRBD1 (6 bases). The CDR3 spans 15 residues. Germline V gives CDR1 SGHVS, CDR2 FQNEAQ. The ends were cut back, 10 bases at V and 3 bases at J, with 16 bases in the middle. CDR3 residues: CATREGENYNSPLHF. CDR3 in DNA: TGTGCCACCCGAGAGGGGGAAAACTATAATTCACCCCTCCACTTT. The variable domain in full, completed from reference TRBV7-8 and TRBJ1-6, reads GAGVSQSPRYKVAKRGQDVALRCDPISGHVSLFWYQQALGQGPEFLTYFQNEAQLDKSGLPSDRFFAERPEGSVSTLKIQRTQQEDSAVYLCATREGENYNSPLHFGNGTRLTVT.

This clonotype has a handful of counts. J is TRBJ2-7 and V is TRBV5-1, with 11 bases that match TRBD2. The V gene end was trimmed by 1 base and the J gene end by 5 bases; junction bases not matched to a gene: 5. Germline V CDR1 and CDR2: SGHRS, YFSETQ. The CDR3 is 15 residues long. CDR3 sequence (DNA): TGCGCCAGCAGCTTGACTAGCGGGAGTATCCACGAGCAGTACTTC. Translation gives CASSLTSGSIHEQYF.